This T cell receptor (beta chain) emerged from a study of cytomegalovirus exposure and HLA in healthy donors. Overall study results and limits: Earlier results showed most TCR beta V segments being productive about 90% or about 30% of the time. In all likelihood, a cluster of highly shared sequence variants was a sequencing artifact.

This clone was observed a handful of times. Antigen: not known. Samples came from healthy bone marrow donors. The CDR3 contains 15 residues. CDR1 is SGHRS, CDR2 YFSETQ, per germline. Losses at the gene ends were 4 bases for V and 3 bases for J; bases not matched to a gene: 6. PCR used 60 Vbeta primers and 13 Jbeta primers. Repertoires were generated with immunoSEQ multiplex PCR, while TCRdb's copy carries only in-frame clones and drops some. The sample shows some 190,000 clones, around 79% of them seen only once. The sequenced material came from PBMCs. This sequence joins TRBV5-1 and TRBJ2-3; TRBD2 aligns across 9 bases. The TCR was taken from a woman between 50 and 59 years old in good health and CMV-seronegative. CDR3 DNA sequence: TGCGCCAGCAGCCCCCGGGGACTAGCAACAGATACGCAGTATTTT. Translation: CASSPRGLATDTQYF.